These 8 T cell receptor beta chains originate from one sample sequenced in a study of T-cell memory formation after mild COVID-19. TCRdb re-called the 5' RACE reads through MiXCR, storing one row per CDR3 protein. The table shows a few hundred thousand distinct CDR3 sequences, with roughly 8% occurring only once. The sample was PBMCs or a T cell subset sorted from them (not recorded which). These receptors all come from a man between 18 and 35 years old who had mild COVID-19 (a few samples of this study predate the infection). Cell type and time point are not known.

This clonotype was seen a handful of times. V is TRBV7-9 and J is TRBJ2-3, with TRBD2 matching 8 bases. The V segment lost 7 bases and the J segment 2 bases; nucleotides outside the gene matches: 14. Germline CDR1 is SEHNR and CDR2 is FQNEAQ (reference sequence). The CDR3 has 17 amino acids. This CDR3 is CASTPMGSGGVTDTQYF. CDR3 bases: TGTGCCAGCACCCCGATGGGAAGCGGGGGTGTCACAGATACGCAGTATTTT.

The J gene is TRBJ2-2, the V gene TRBV9; D is ambiguous. V was cut by 0 bases and J by 0 bases, with 3 bases left in between. Germline CDR1 is SGDLS and CDR2 is YYNGEE. The CDR3 runs to 14 residues. The CDR3 spells CASSVEANTGELFF. The CDR3 DNA follows: TGTGCCAGCAGCGTAGAAGCGAACACCGGGGAGCTGTTTTTT. Full variable domain (rest looked up from reference TRBV9 and TRBJ2-2): DSGVTQTPKHLITATGQRVTLRCSPRSGDLSVYWYQQSLDQGLQFLIQYYNGEERAKGNILERFSAQQFPDLHSELNLSSLELGDSALYFCASSVEANTGELFFGEGSRLTVL.

The V call is TRBV18, the J call TRBJ2-2; possible D gene TRBD1, 5 bases. CDR3 size: 16 residues. Trimming took off 0 bases at V and 4 bases at J, with 12 bases between the two ends. Germline CDR1 KGHSH, CDR2 LQKENI. CDR3 loop: CASSPPNQGRTGELFF. The CDR3 DNA follows: TGTGCCAGCTCACCACCAAATCAGGGTCGCACCGGGGAGCTGTTTTTT.

Here the CDR3 DNA reads TGCAAACCCTTCTCTCTCCGTTTAGATACGCAGTATTTT. This gives the protein CKPFSLRLDTQYF. The chain uses TRBV20-1 and TRBJ2-3, with D unclear. Germline V gene lookup returns CDR1 DFQATT and CDR2 SNEGSKA (reference sequence). The CDR3 extends over 13 amino acids.

The chain carries TRBV10-3 and TRBJ2-1; TRBD2 matches 11 bases. The germline V gene has CDR1 ENHRY and CDR2 SYGVKD. This CDR3 contains 16 residues. V was clipped by 7 bases and J by 10 bases; unmatched bases: 15. As DNA, the CDR3 is TGTGCCATCACCCCCCAGATACTAGCGGGGGTAGGAGAGCAGTTCTTC. Its translation is CAITPQILAGVGEQFF.

The chain is built from TRBV6-5 and TRBJ1-5; TRBD1 matches at 7 bases. CDR3 size: 14 residues. CDR1 is MNHEY and CDR2 is SVGAGI in the germline V gene. The trim removed 7 bases at V and 5 bases at J, leaving 8 bases unmatched. The CDR3 bases are TGTGCCAGCACCTCAGGGGGTCGGCATCAGCCCCAGCATTTT. Protein product: CASTSGGRHQPQHF.

CDR3 residues: CASSQTSGGSGELFF. The CDR3 DNA follows: TGTGCCAGCAGCCAGACTAGCGGGGGGTCCGGGGAGCTGTTTTTT. V and J are TRBV3-1 and TRBJ2-2; 13 positions match TRBD2. CDR1 is LGHDT, CDR2 YNNKEL, per germline (reference sequence). The V and J ends lost 3 bases and 6 bases, in that order; junction bases with no gene match: 1. The CDR3 length is 15 residues.

The V and J genes are TRBV7-9 and TRBJ2-7; weak D call: TRBD2 (6 bases). Trimming cost V 8 bases and J 0 bases, with 11 bases left between them. Germline V gene lookup returns CDR1 SEHNR and CDR2 FQNEAQ (reference sequence). CDR3 length: 13 amino acids. CDR3 loop: CASARGSSYEQYF. The CDR3 DNA reads as TGTGCCAGCGCGCGGGGCAGCTCCTACGAGCAGTACTTC.